This T cell receptor (beta chain) was sequenced for a study of blood T cell repertoires in COVID-19. Study background: Samples representing acute and convalescent COVID-19 were sourced from the United States, Italy and Spain.

Between the trimmed V and J ends, which lost 1 base and 1 base, there was a span of 8 bases. From germline, CDR1 is SGDLS and CDR2 YYNGEE. This CDR3 is 14 amino acids long. Source study methods: Quantification of nucleated cells was approximated via reference gene primer amplification. Profiled with immunoSEQ multiplex PCR; TCRdb holds only in-frame clones, not every one. Clone size and the V and J calls come from that table; the DNA yielded D and trimming. The sample lists 150,000 or so clones, around four fifths occurring once. This sequence joins TRBV9 and TRBJ1-1; D perhaps matches TRBD1 (5 bases). The sample comprised peripheral blood. This sequence was found in a woman aged 55-70 years with acute or convalescent COVID-19. The CDR3 nucleotides read TGTGCCAGCAGCGTATCGCAGGGGAACACTGAAGCTTTCTTT. This codes for CASSVSQGNTEAFF.